One and the same sample provided the 17 T cell receptor beta chains below, sequenced in a study of identical twins (dated by TCRdb to 2016 to 2017). Library prep was done by 5' RACE. TCRdb lists the instrument as Illumina HiSeq 2000. The public sequencing data were trimmed at Q25 with fastp and processed into clonotypes with MiXCR by TCRdb, which kept only in-frame beta chains. Rows are unified per CDR3 protein, each entry keeping the most common DNA and genes. Counted in this sample were around 240,000 distinct CDR3 sequences; 8% to 11% of them appeared once. The top ten hold more than 8% of the sample. Specimen: memory T cells sorted from blood. The cell subset or site label on this specimen signifies: CD45RO+ enriched T cells. The receptor set was obtained from a man aged 50 to 59 in good health.

This clonotype was seen many times. V gene TRBV5-5 combines with J gene TRBJ1-1; no clear D gene. Germline V gene sequence: CDR1 SGHKS, CDR2 YYEKEE (reference sequence). The CDR3 runs to 14 residues. The V end was cut by 3 bases, the J end by 1 base, with 10 bases between. In nucleotides, the CDR3 is TGTGCCAGCAGCTACCGGGGAAGGAACACTGAAGCTTTCTTT. Its translation: CASSYRGRNTEAFF.

The chain has TRBV27 and TRBJ2-2; D is unresolved. This CDR3 has 18 residues. Trimming cost V 3 bases and J 1 base, with 18 bases left between them. Germline V lookup: CDR1 MNHEY, CDR2 SMNVEV (reference sequence). Here the CDR3 DNA reads TGTGCCAGCAGTTTTGGTCCTTTGAGCTTGAAGAACACCGGGGAGCTGTTTTTT. Translating it yields CASSFGPLSLKNTGELFF.

This clonotype came up a few times. The rearrangement uses TRBV11-2 and TRBJ2-1; 9 bases match TRBD2. The V gene end was trimmed by 3 bases and the J gene end by 1 base; junction bases not matched to a gene: 16. The CDR3 covers 20 residues. Germline lookup yields CDR1 SGHAT and CDR2 FQNNGV. CDR3 in amino acids: CASSFPRGGLGGGSYNEQFF. The CDR3, as DNA: TGTGCCAGCAGCTTCCCGCGGGGGGGACTAGGGGGTGGATCCTACAATGAGCAGTTCTTC.

In this sample, this clonotype turned up a few times. The rearrangement uses TRBV20-1 and TRBJ2-1; D remains ambiguous. Germline assignment: CDR1 DFQATT and CDR2 SNEGSKA (reference sequence). The CDR3 has 13 residues. The V end was cut by 0 bases, the J end by 5 bases, with 8 bases between. The DNA for the CDR3 is TGCAGTGCTAGAGATTTCACCAACAATGAGCAGTTCTTC. Translating gives CSARDFTNNEQFF.

This clonotype showed up many times. The chain employs TRBV11-1 and TRBJ1-1, with 7 bases aligning to TRBD1. The V and J ends lost 5 bases and 5 bases, in that order; junction bases with no gene match: 23. CDR1 and CDR2 (germline): SGHAT, FQDESV (reference sequence). CDR3 length equals 19 residues. The CDR3 loop is CASSRTSLRGGWEATEAFF. The CDR3 DNA reads TGTGCCAGCAGCCGAACCAGCCTCAGGGGGGGCTGGGAAGCAACTGAAGCTTTCTTT.

The chain employs TRBV7-2 and TRBJ2-3; D is unclear. CDR1 and CDR2 from the germline V gene are SGHTA and FQGNSA. V shed 5 bases and J shed 0 bases, with 12 bases lying between them. CDR3 length: 15 amino acids. CDR3 bases: TGTGCCAGCAGCCCGCACCTTACCAGCACAGATACGCAGTATTTT. It translates to CASSPHLTSTDTQYF.

This clonotype came up many times. The V gene is TRBV7-6, the J gene TRBJ2-1; no reliable D call. Germline V lookup: CDR1 SGHVS, CDR2 FNYEAQ. V shed 5 bases and J shed 7 bases, with 9 bases lying between them. This CDR3 region has 12 residues. The CDR3 region has the DNA TGTGCCAGCAGCCTGACATGGAATGAGCAGTTCTTC. As protein: CASSLTWNEQFF.

The rearrangement joins TRBV2 to TRBJ2-1, with D possibly TRBD2 on 6 matching bases. Germline CDR1 SNHLY, CDR2 FYNNEI. The V end lost 7 bases, the J end lost 0 bases, and 16 bases lay between the germline ends. The CDR3 is 16 residues long. The CDR3 loop reads CASTPGLLSSYNEQFF. The CDR3 coding sequence is TGTGCCAGCACTCCGGGACTCTTGAGCTCCTACAATGAGCAGTTCTTC.

This clonotype was counted many times. The chain couples TRBV4-2 to TRBJ2-7, with a weak D call TRBD2 (7 bases). Looked up from germline, CDR1 is LGHNA and CDR2 is YNFKEQ. The CDR3 runs 13 residues. V was pared by 0 bases and J by 10 bases, with 13 bases between. CDR3 coding DNA: TGTGCCAGCAGCCAAGAGGGAGGGGGGGAACAGTACTTC. This gives the protein CASSQEGGGEQYF.

This clonotype has at least ten counts. The rearrangement uses TRBV6-4 and TRBJ1-2; 7 positions agree with TRBD1. CDR3 length: 14 amino acids. In germline, CDR1 is MRHNA, CDR2 SNTAGT. Trimming at V came to 5 bases and at J to 3 bases, leaving 6 bases not matched to a gene. The DNA for the CDR3 is TGTGCCAGCAGTCCCCGGACAGGCTACTATGGCTACACCTTC. The encoded protein is CASSPRTGYYGYTF.

The chain employs TRBV4-2 and TRBJ1-2; TRBD1 agrees at 10 bases. The CDR3 covers 15 residues. Germline V gives CDR1 LGHNA, CDR2 YNFKEQ. V was pared by 4 bases and J by 0 bases, with 2 bases of the junction left unmatched. CDR3 residues: CASSPGTGANYGYTF. The DNA of the CDR3 is TGTGCCAGCAGCCCAGGGACAGGGGCTAACTATGGCTACACCTTC.

The chain combines TRBV4-1 with TRBJ2-1; 9 bases agree with TRBD2. This CDR3 is 16 amino acids long. In germline, CDR1 is MGHRA, CDR2 YSYEKL. V shed 4 bases and J 5 bases; nucleotides not matched to a gene: 9. The CDR3, as DNA: TGCGCCAGCAGCCCCGAGGGACTAGCTCCCCACAATGAGCAGTTCTTC. As protein: CASSPEGLAPHNEQFF.

This clonotype was counted a few times. V usage is TRBV11-2 and J usage is TRBJ2-3; 7 bases agree with TRBD2. Trimming removed 6 bases from V and 2 bases from J; junction bases left unmatched: 14. Germline loops: CDR1 SGHAT, CDR2 FQNNGV. This CDR3 is 17 amino acids long. The CDR3 DNA follows: TGTGCCAGCAGGGTAGGCGGGCAGCGGGGCCACACAGATACGCAGTATTTT. It codes for CASRVGGQRGHTDTQYF.

This clonotype came up many times. V usage is TRBV10-3 and J usage is TRBJ2-6; 11 nucleotides line up with TRBD2. This CDR3 comprises 17 residues. Trimming at V came to 8 bases and at J to 0 bases, leaving 6 bases not matched to a gene. The germline CDR1 and CDR2 sequences are ENHRY and SYGVKD. The CDR3 spells CAIGTSGASSGANVLTF. The CDR3 DNA sequence: TGTGCCATCGGGACTAGCGGAGCTTCCTCTGGGGCCAACGTCCTGACTTTC.

This clonotype was recorded at least ten times. For the CDR3, the DNA is TGCGCCAGCAGCCAAGAGGGGAGCCGAAACACTGAAGCTTTCTTT. It yields the protein CASSQEGSRNTEAFF. The chain combines TRBV4-3 with TRBJ1-1; no clear D gene. Trimming took off 0 bases at V and 2 bases at J, with 10 bases between the two ends. This CDR3 spans 15 amino acids. The germline V gene has CDR1 LGHNA and CDR2 YSLEER.

This clonotype was picked up many times. For the CDR3, the DNA is TGTGCCAGTAGCAGGGGAGATCAGCCCCAGCATTTT. This codes for CASSRGDQPQHF. V gene TRBV2 combines with J gene TRBJ1-5; a weak D match, TRBD1 (6 bases). Germline loops: CDR1 SNHLY, CDR2 FYNNEI. V lost 9 bases and J 5 bases, leaving 11 bases between the germline ends. The CDR3 is 12 residues long.

Comment on this clonotype: This may arise from a read error, as a much more abundant clone is one base away. V usage is TRBV10-3 and J usage is TRBJ1-2, with 7 nucleotides matching TRBD1. The CDR3 covers 13 residues. From germline, CDR1 is ENHRY and CDR2 SYGVKD. For the CDR3, the DNA is TGTGCCATCAGTGGCGGACAGGTCTATGGCTACCCCTTC. Its protein product is CAISGGQVYGYPF.